A selection of T cell receptor beta chains follows, all from one sample in a study of T cell changes during pregnancy in multiple sclerosis. This table comes from immunoSEQ multiplex PCR, and its TCRdb copy is limited to in-frame clones, with some not included. Of about 36,000 clones listed, 70% to 90% are singletons. The source material was CD8+ T cells from peripheral blood mononuclear cells, sampled in the third trimester of pregnancy. The receptors were gathered from a female donor with multiple sclerosis, enrolled in a pregnancy study. Each CDR3 is given with its conserved first and last residue. A D gene is named only where the DNA matches it firmly. Expanded clones get a size class; other rows say once, few or many, or leave the size out.

J gene | clone size | D gene | V gene | CDR3 DNA | CDR3 protein
TRBJ2-3 | NA | TRBD2 | TRBV7-3 | TGTGCCAGCAGCCCGCGGGGGGGCATCGCAGATACGCAGTATTTT | CASSPRGGIADTQYF
TRBJ2-3 | NA | TRBD2 | TRBV15 | TGTGCCACCAGCAGAGGCGGAAGACTAGCAGAGGATACGCAGTATTTT | CATSRGGRLAEDTQYF
TRBJ2-7 | NA | TRBD1 | TRBV2 | TGTGCCAGCATTAGAAAAAGGACAGGATCCTACGAGCAGTACTTC | CASIRKRTGSYEQYF
TRBJ1-3 | NA | NA | TRBV30 | TGTGCCTGGCGGGTTGGAAACACCATATATTTT | CAWRVGNTIYF
TRBJ2-2 | NA | TRBD2 | TRBV12-5 | TGTGCTAGTGGTGTCCGAGGACTAGCGGGATATACCGGGGAGCTGTTTTTT | CASGVRGLAGYTGELFF
TRBJ1-1 | NA | NA | TRBV4-3 | TGCGCCAGCAGCCAGGGCCTTACGGGAACTGAAGCTTTCTTT | CASSQGLTGTEAFF
TRBJ1-1 | NA | NA | TRBV7-9 | TGTGCCAGCAGCTTAGTGGCCACTGAAGCTTTCTTT | CASSLVATEAFF
TRBJ1-2 | NA | TRBD1 | TRBV27 | TGTGCCAGCAGTTTATCGTCCGGGACAGGGGTATCCTATGGCTACACCTTC | CASSLSSGTGVSYGYTF
TRBJ2-7 | NA | NA | TRBV6-5 | TGTGCCAGCAGTTATCAGGGGGGACCCTACTACGAGCAGTACTTC | CASSYQGGPYYEQYF
TRBJ2-3 | NA | TRBD2 | TRBV7-2 | TGTGCCAGCAGCTCCCTAGCGGGGGGGCCGACAGATACGCAGTATTTT | CASSSLAGGPTDTQYF
TRBJ2-7 | NA | NA | TRBV11-3 | TGTGCCAGCAGCTTAGGGGGGCCCGAGCAGTACTTC | CASSLGGPEQYF
TRBJ2-5 | NA | NA | TRBV4-2 | TGTGCCAGCAGCCAGACAGGCGAGACCCAGTACTTC | CASSQTGETQYF
TRBJ2-5 | NA | TRBD1 | TRBV27 | TGTGCCAGCTCAAGGGGGCGTTGGGGAGAGACCCAGTACTTC | CASSRGRWGETQYF
TRBJ1-6 | NA | NA | TRBV9 | TGTGCCAGCAGCGTCGAAGGGGTTAATTCACCCCTCCACTTT | CASSVEGVNSPLHF
TRBJ1-1 | NA | NA | TRBV2 | TGTGCCAGCAGGAGACTTGGAACTGAAGCTTTCTTT | CASRRLGTEAFF
TRBJ2-1 | NA | TRBD2 | TRBV7-9 | TGTGCCAGCAGCCCCTTGACTAGCGGGGGGGCAATGGAACAGTTCTTC | CASSPLTSGGAMEQFF
TRBJ1-4 | NA | NA | TRBV25-1 | TGTGCCAGCAGTGAAACAGCAACTAATGAAAAACTGTTTTTT | CASSETATNEKLFF
TRBJ2-7 | NA | TRBD2 | TRBV5-6 | TGTGCCAGCAGCCCAGGACTAGACGGATCCTACGAGCAGTACTTC | CASSPGLDGSYEQYF
TRBJ2-3 | once | NA | TRBV5-6 | TGTGCCAGCAGCGGGGGGGTCCCACAGGGCCGCACAGATACGCAGTATTTT | CASSGGVPQGRTDTQYF
TRBJ2-3 | NA | TRBD2 | TRBV6-4 | TGTGCCAGCAGTGACTCGACTAGCGGGGGAGATACGCAGTATTTT | CASSDSTSGGDTQYF
TRBJ1-6 | NA | NA | TRBV11-3 | TGTGCCAGCAGCCCTCGAGAGGGATCACCCCTCCACTTT | CASSPREGSPLHF
TRBJ2-7 | NA | TRBD2 | TRBV10-2 | TGCGCCAGCAGGGGGGGGAGCTCCTACGAGCAGTACTTC | CASRGGSSYEQYF